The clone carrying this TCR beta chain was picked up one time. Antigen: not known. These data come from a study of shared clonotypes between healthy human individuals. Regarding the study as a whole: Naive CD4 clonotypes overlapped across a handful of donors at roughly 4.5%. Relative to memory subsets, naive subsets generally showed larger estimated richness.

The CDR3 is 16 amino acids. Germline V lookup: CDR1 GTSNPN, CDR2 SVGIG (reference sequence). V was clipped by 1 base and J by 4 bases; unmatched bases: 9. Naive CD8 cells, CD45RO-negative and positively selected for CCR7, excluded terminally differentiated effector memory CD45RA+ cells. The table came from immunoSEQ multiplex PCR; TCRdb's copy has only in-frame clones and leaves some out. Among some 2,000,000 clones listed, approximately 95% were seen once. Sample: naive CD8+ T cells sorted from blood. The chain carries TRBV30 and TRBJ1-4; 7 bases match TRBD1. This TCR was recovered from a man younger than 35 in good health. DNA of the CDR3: TGTGCCTGGAGTGCGGGGGCAGGGGGAAATAATGAAAAACTGTTTTTT. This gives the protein CAWSAGAGGNNEKLFF.